Listed below are T cell receptor beta chains from one sample, sequenced in a study of lymphopenia after photon versus proton radiotherapy. The protocol was immunoSEQ multiplex PCR, while the TCRdb copy is restricted to in-frame clones and leaves out a portion. Counted here are around 70,000 clones, roughly 90% occurring once; the ten biggest clones make up 2.5% to 3%. Source: peripheral blood, taken from a patient treated with photon-based radiotherapy. These receptors came from a woman between 70 and 85 years old with pancreatic cancer. Both conserved end residues are part of each CDR3. Fields, in order: J gene, V gene, D gene, clone size, CDR3 length, CDR3 DNA, CDR3 protein. The D gene is left open where the match is weak. Clone sizes are given selectively: once, few, many, or a class where the clone is expanded.

TRBJ2-1,TRBV11-2,NA,once,14,TGTGCCAGCAGCTCTATCACCCCTCAGAATGAGCAGTTCTTC,CASSSITPQNEQFF
TRBJ1-3,TRBV11-3,NA,NA,18,TGTGCCAGCAGCTTAACGCGAACAGACCTCTACTCTGGAAACACCATATATTTT,CASSLTRTDLYSGNTIYF
TRBJ1-5,TRBV18,NA,NA,12,TGTGCCAGCTCACCATCGGGTCAGCCCCAGCATTTT,CASSPSGQPQHF
TRBJ2-3,TRBV7-8,NA,few,12,TGTGCCAGCAGCCGATCAACAGATACGCAGTATTTT,CASSRSTDTQYF
TRBJ2-7,TRBV2,NA,NA,13,TGTGCCAGCAGGCGACAGGTGAGCTACGAGCAGTACTTC,CASRRQVSYEQYF
TRBJ2-3,TRBV7-9,TRBD2,once,14,TGTGCCAGCAGCCCGCGACTAGCCACAGATACGCAGTATTTT,CASSPRLATDTQYF
TRBJ2-7,TRBV4-3,NA,NA,15,TGCGCCAGCAGCCAAGATCGCAGCGAAAACTACGAGCAGTACTTC,CASSQDRSENYEQYF
TRBJ2-5,TRBV28,NA,NA,13,TGTGCCAGCAGTTCAGGGGAGCAAGAGACCCAGTACTTC,CASSSGEQETQYF
TRBJ1-2,TRBV2,NA,NA,13,TGTGCCAGCAGTGAAGGGACCGACTATGGCTACACCTTC,CASSEGTDYGYTF
TRBJ2-2,TRBV9,NA,once,15,TGTGCCAGCAGCGCGTTGTCCGCGGACAAGGGGGAGCTGTTTTTT,CASSALSADKGELFF
TRBJ2-6,TRBV7-6,NA,NA,15,TGTGCCAGCAGCTTAGAGGTGTCTGGGGCCAACGTCCTGACTTTC,CASSLEVSGANVLTF
TRBJ1-5,TRBV30,NA,NA,13,TGTGCCTGGAGTGAAGGGCGGGGGCAGCCCCAGCATTTT,CAWSEGRGQPQHF
TRBJ2-1,TRBV30,TRBD2,once,13,TGTGCCTGGAGACTAGCGGGAGGGAATGAGCAGTTCTTC,CAWRLAGGNEQFF
TRBJ1-5,TRBV15,NA,NA,12,TGTGCCACCAGCAGAGGGAATCAGCCCCAGCATTTT,CATSRGNQPQHF
TRBJ1-2,TRBV6-4,TRBD1,NA,16,TGTGCCAGCAGTACCGGACAGGGGGCTCCTGAGAGAGGCTACACCTTC,CASSTGQGAPERGYTF
TRBJ2-1,TRBV9,TRBD2,NA,17,TGTGCCAGCAGCGTGCCACTAGCGGGAGTTTATGACGGAGAGCAGTTCTTC,CASSVPLAGVYDGEQFF
TRBJ2-3,TRBV5-6,NA,NA,19,TGTGCCAGCAGCTGGGGCGGCTCTAGCGAGTGGGTGTTCACAGATACGCAGTATTTT,CASSWGGSSEWVFTDTQYF
TRBJ2-3,TRBV9,TRBD2,NA,17,TGTGCCAGCAGCCCCCGGGGGGTGACTAGCGGCACAGATACGCAGTATTTT,CASSPRGVTSGTDTQYF
TRBJ2-1,TRBV7-9,TRBD2,NA,14,TGTGCCAGCAGCTTAGACGGGAGGGCGGATGAGCAGTTCTTC,CASSLDGRADEQFF
TRBJ2-1,TRBV29-1,TRBD1,NA,14,TGCAGCGTTTCCGGGACAGGGGCTCTCAATGAGCAGTTCTTC,CSVSGTGALNEQFF
TRBJ2-6,TRBV27,NA,once,15,TGTGCCAGCAGTTCACAAGTCGGTGGGGCCAACGTCCTGACTTTC,CASSSQVGGANVLTF
TRBJ2-7,TRBV6-6,NA,NA,12,TGTGCCAGCAGTAGGGGACCCTACGAGCAGTACTTC,CASSRGPYEQYF
TRBJ2-1,TRBV27,NA,NA,14,TGTGCCAGCAGTTTAATCGCAGGCATCGGTGAGCAGTTCTTC,CASSLIAGIGEQFF
TRBJ1-2,TRBV19,TRBD1,NA,16,TGTGCCAGTACCAAACTCGGACAGGGGGCTAACTATGGCTACACCTTC,CASTKLGQGANYGYTF
TRBJ2-1,TRBV11-3,TRBD1,NA,17,TGTGCCAGCAGCTTAGATCGGGACAGGGCTACCTACAATGAGCAGTTCTTC,CASSLDRDRATYNEQFF
TRBJ2-3,TRBV7-2,NA,NA,13,TGTGCCAGCAGCTTAGCTAAGGCAGATACGCAGTATTTT,CASSLAKADTQYF
TRBJ1-1,TRBV19,TRBD1,once,14,TGTGCCAGCTGCAACTCCGGGACAGGGAGTAGGGCTTTCTTT,CASCNSGTGSRAFF
TRBJ2-5,TRBV5-1,NA,NA,13,TGCGCCAGCAGCTGGGACTGGGAAGAGACCCAGTACTTC,CASSWDWEETQYF
TRBJ2-2,TRBV7-4,TRBD1,once,18,TGTGCCAGCAGCTTAGCGATAGGGGACAGGACGAACACCGGGGAGCTGTTTTTT,CASSLAIGDRTNTGELFF
TRBJ2-6,TRBV5-4,NA,once,14,TGTGCCAGCAGCCCGTCCCCCGGGGCCAACGTCCTGACTTTC,CASSPSPGANVLTF
TRBJ2-1,TRBV18,NA,NA,17,TGTGCCAGCTCACCACCGAATCAGCGGAGCTCCTACAATGAGCAGTTCTTC,CASSPPNQRSSYNEQFF
TRBJ2-3,TRBV5-4,NA,NA,15,TGTGCCAGCAGCTTGGGGGGTACAGACACAGATACGCAGTATTTT,CASSLGGTDTDTQYF
TRBJ1-4,TRBV6-6,NA,NA,13,TGTGCCAGCAGCCGTAACCTTAATGAAAAACTGTTTTTT,CASSRNLNEKLFF
TRBJ2-2,TRBV7-2,NA,NA,14,TGTGCCAGCAGCCCAACAACGAACACCGGGGAGCTGTTTTTT,CASSPTTNTGELFF
TRBJ2-7,TRBV28,TRBD1,once,14,TGTGCCAGCAGCGCCGGGACAGGGGGCAACGAGCAGTACTTC,CASSAGTGGNEQYF
TRBJ2-5,TRBV27,NA,NA,14,TGTGCCAGCAGGCTCCAAGGGATCCAAGAGACCCAGTACTTC,CASRLQGIQETQYF
TRBJ2-5,TRBV18,NA,NA,14,TGTGCCAGCTCACCATGGCGGAGCCAAGAGACCCAGTACTTC,CASSPWRSQETQYF
TRBJ2-3,TRBV28,NA,NA,14,TGTGCCAGCAAGCAGTTGGAATTAAGAGATACGCAGTATTTT,CASKQLELRDTQYF
TRBJ2-3,TRBV13,NA,NA,14,TGTGCCAGCAGCTTAGGTCGAGTGGCAGATACGCAGTATTTT,CASSLGRVADTQYF
TRBJ2-7,TRBV5-1,NA,NA,15,TGCGCCAGCAGCCGGGACACTACAAGCTCCTACGAGCAGTACTTC,CASSRDTTSSYEQYF
TRBJ2-3,TRBV5-4,NA,few,15,TGTGCCAGCAGCTTTGATATCGGGAACACAGATACGCAGTATTTT,CASSFDIGNTDTQYF
TRBJ2-3,TRBV9,NA,NA,14,TGTGCCAGCAGCGTAGTAGGGAGCACAGATACGCAGTATTTT,CASSVVGSTDTQYF
TRBJ2-7,TRBV5-1,NA,NA,14,TGCGCCAGCAGCTCGGGACAATTCTCCTACGAGCAGTACTTC,CASSSGQFSYEQYF